The present T cell receptor (beta chain) was sequenced within a study of low-dose radiotherapy and immunotherapy resistance in tumors. Time point defined: after trial treatment. The sample's treatment: LDRT plus nivolumab, ipilimumab, low-dose cyclophosphamide and aspirin (RACIN trial). Germline loops: CDR1 MNHEY, CDR2 SVGEGT. CDR3 length: 15 residues. After removal of 10 bases from V and 3 bases from J, the junction contained 15 bases not matched to a gene. TCRs were amplified for roughly 20 PCR cycles with a constant-region primer and V-primer adapter. Through in vitro transcription, the mRNA that had been isolated was amplified. TCRdb analysed the reads with MiXCR anew, one entry per CDR3 protein. The sample includes roughly 52,000 distinct CDR3 sequences, around a third of them seen just once.

The receptor's source is a male donor with rectosigmoid adenocarcinoma. The chain recombines TRBV6-2 or TRBV6-3 with TRBJ2-7, with 7 bases that match TRBD1. Sequencing was performed on PBMCs, taken after low-dose radiotherapy plus immunotherapy. The CDR3 DNA reads as TGTGCCATCAAGCGAAAGGACAGGCCGTGCTACGAGCAGTACTTC. Translating gives CAIKRKDRPCYEQYF.